This record covers a single T cell receptor beta chain. Its cognate antigen is unknown. The protocol was immunoSEQ multiplex PCR, while the TCRdb copy is restricted to in-frame clones and leaves out a portion. Of over 25,000 clones in the sample, around 85% were seen once. This specimen belongs to a study of vaccination effects on CD4 cells after COVID-19. Turning to the study itself: Samples were taken post-vaccine, and their median timing was 72 days after the second dose. Study results and caveats: The vaccine-induced clones of healthy vaccinees included only 1 of 255 that cross-reacted with common cold coronaviruses.

Germline V gene sequence: CDR1 PRHDT, CDR2 FYEKMQ (reference sequence). The CDR3 runs 13 residues. V lost 5 bases to trimming and J lost 2 bases, with 7 bases between them. Prior to sequencing, the ViraFEST assay stimulated PBMC with viral peptide pools, which expanded the antigen-specific CD4+ T cells. Having been cultured for about 10 days, the cells underwent CD4+ T cell isolation. Each participant was administered two doses of either the BNT162b2 or the mRNA-1273 vaccine. The vaccine recipients had no prior SARS-CoV-2 infection, with negative nucleocapsid antibodies. Cultivation was performed at around 2 million PBMC per well with roughly 9.1 IU/ml IL-2 and approximately 10 ug/ml peptides added.

The J gene is TRBJ1-3, the V gene TRBV13; D not resolved. Source: CD4+ T cells from PBMCs cultured with SARS-CoV-2 spike peptides, taken after COVID-19 vaccination. This receptor was identified in a human donor who received a COVID-19 vaccine. Some clones in this sample may be carry-over from other donors' samples. The CDR3 reads CASSPEPGNTIYF. DNA of the CDR3: TGTGCCAGCAGCCCCGAGCCTGGAAACACCATATATTTT.